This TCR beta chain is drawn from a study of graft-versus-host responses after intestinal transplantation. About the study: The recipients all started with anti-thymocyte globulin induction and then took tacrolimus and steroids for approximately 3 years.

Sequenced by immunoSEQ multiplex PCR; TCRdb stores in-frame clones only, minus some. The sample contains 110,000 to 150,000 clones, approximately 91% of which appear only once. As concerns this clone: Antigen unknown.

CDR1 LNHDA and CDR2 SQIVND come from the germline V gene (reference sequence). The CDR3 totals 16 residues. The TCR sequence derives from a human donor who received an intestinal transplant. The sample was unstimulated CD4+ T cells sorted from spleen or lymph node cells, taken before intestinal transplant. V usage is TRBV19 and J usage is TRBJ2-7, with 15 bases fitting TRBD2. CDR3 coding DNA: TGTGCTTCCTCCGGGACTAGCGGGAGGTTCCCCTACGAGCAGTACTTC. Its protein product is CASSGTSGRFPYEQYF.